The following is a TCR beta chain sequence with its context. Its specific antigen is unknown. It has no much larger one-base neighbor in the sample; base qualities were not kept. Separate from the approximately 700-subject first cohort, the validation cohort of about 130 subjects was the group to which the donors belonged. CDR1 and CDR2 are read off the germline V gene (reference sequence) as MNHEY and SMNVEV. The CDR3 goes from the cysteine to the phenylalanine over 14 residues. Just the 42-base CDR3 DNA is kept, in frame starting at base 1. V is clipped by 5 bases and J by 3 bases, and the sequence between their germline boundaries is 13 bases long. Library prep was done by the immunoSEQ multiplex PCR assay. Under the source paper's analysis protocol: A statistical classification framework was built to diagnose cytomegalovirus status from the catalog of TCR beta chain sequences. TCRdb's version of the immuneACCESS table is confined to in-frame rearrangements and falls short of the full clone set. An unresolved V gene accounts for under half of the shortfall where checked; the remainder is of unknown origin. V and J calls and clone size are given by that table; D and trimming were obtained from the DNA. Across this sample there are hundreds of thousands of clones, with roughly 85% seen only once. The biggest ten clones account for 5.5% to 6.5% of the sample.

The data stem from a study of cytomegalovirus exposure and HLA in healthy donors (dated by TCRdb to the late 2010s). Regarding the research as a whole: The 666 repertoires of the first cohort and the 120 validation repertoires were produced on the same platform, according to a later analysis. A separate validation cohort of roughly 130 different subjects was used in addition to the roughly 700-subject first cohort. The study was designed to test whether signatures of past pathogen exposure could be identified by cataloging public T cell receptors. To predict cytomegalovirus infection status, the study combined high-throughput TCR immunosequencing, statistical association of individual TCRs with disease status, and machine learning.

The full study reports these points: The authors suggested that the approach could potentially be extended to other disease states and immunological phenotypes. The study listed 150 to 200 TCR beta chains as associated with cytomegalovirus. Subsequent analysis determined that TCRs grouped into clusters in the first cohort also showed a tendency toward co-occurrence across the roughly 120 validation repertoires, and 94% of cluster scores exceeded 0. In both the original and validation cohorts, the classifier was reported to diagnose cytomegalovirus status with high specificity and sensitivity. All 120 or so repertoires were used to score co-occurrence in the validation cohort in a later analysis, because that analysis had no HLA typing for the cohort. In vitro tests confirmed that three of the cytomegalovirus-associated TCR beta chains recognize cytomegalovirus antigens. Most TCR sequences were observed very rarely across donors, whereas some public TCRs were present in many individuals.

The rearrangement joined TRBV27 to TRBJ1-1; no D gene can be assigned with confidence. The TCR sequence derives from a woman aged 18-30 years in good health and CMV-seronegative. The sequencing input was PBMCs. The CDR3 in this case is CASSTIPGYTEAFF. The sequence in DNA is TGTGCCAGCAGTACCATCCCGGGGTACACTGAAGCTTTCTTT.